The clone carrying this T cell receptor beta chain has a count of ten or more. No antigen is known for it. A unique molecular identifier was carried by every single TCR cDNA molecule. TCRdb called the 5' RACE reads again in MiXCR, with one record for every CDR3 protein. The sample consists of approximately 92,000 distinct CDR3 sequences, 12% of them appearing once. This sample stems from a study of spatial heterogeneity in lung cancer. About the study: Raw reads contained each unique TCR and UMI combination more than ten times on average. Findings and caveats of the study: Ubiquitous expanded tumor TCRs surfaced in blood more at resection than they did at follow-up.

Specified time point: sample taken at primary tumor resection. Frozen PBMC, nontumor lung or tumor provided whole RNA, which was sequenced unsorted. The roughly 79 donors had untreated early-stage non-small cell lung cancer. Specimen: PBMCs, collected at surgery. This sequence originates from a male donor with early-stage non-small cell lung cancer.

The CDR3 DNA is TGCGCCAGCAGCTTGAGCACAGTCCAGCCAGATACGCAGTATTTT. Translation gives CASSLSTVQPDTQYF. This rearrangement joins TRBV5-1 to TRBJ2-3, with D unresolved. V dropped 1 base and J dropped 4 bases, with 13 bases sitting between them. Germline lookup yields CDR1 SGHRS and CDR2 YFSETQ. There are 15 residues in the CDR3.